The rows below give T cell receptor beta chains drawn from one sample of a study of blood T cell repertoires in COVID-19. The method was immunoSEQ multiplex PCR; TCRdb's version includes in-frame clones alone and lacks a portion of them. The sample contains fewer than 350,000 clones, over 85% of which appear only once. Sequences were obtained from peripheral blood. The receptors were gathered from an older woman with COVID-19, enrolled during active disease. CDR3s include the opening cysteine and the closing phenylalanine or tryptophan. D genes are given only for firm matches. Part of the rows lack a size; the others show once, few, many or a class for expanded clones.

TRBV12-3/TRBV12-4	NA	NA	12	TRBJ1-2	TGTGCCAGCAGTTTCGGAGTCGGAGGCTACACCTTC	CASSFGVGGYTF
TRBV12-3/TRBV12-4	NA	NA	12	TRBJ1-4	TGTGCCAGCAGTGGACTAAATGAAAAACTGTTTTTT	CASSGLNEKLFF
TRBV6-2/TRBV6-3	NA	NA	12	TRBJ1-2	TGTGCCAGCAGTTACCCCTCTTATGGCTACACCTTC	CASSYPSYGYTF
TRBV7-8	TRBD1	NA	14	TRBJ1-6	TGTGCCAGCAGCTCGGGACAGGTGAATTCACCCCTCCACTTT	CASSSGQVNSPLHF
TRBV18	TRBD1	once	15	TRBJ1-2	TGTGCCAGCTCACCAGCCCGGACAGGGGACTATGGCTACACCTTC	CASSPARTGDYGYTF
TRBV6-4	TRBD1	NA	14	TRBJ1-2	TGTGCCAGCAGTAATCAGGGGGCGAGGGATGGCTACACCTTC	CASSNQGARDGYTF
TRBV6-1	NA	once	13	TRBJ1-4	TGTGCCAGCAGTGAAACGGGAAATGAAAAACTGTTTTTT	CASSETGNEKLFF
TRBV6-5	NA	NA	13	TRBJ1-5	TGTGCCAGCAGTTACTCTAACAATCAGCCCCAGCATTTT	CASSYSNNQPQHF
TRBV19	NA	NA	15	TRBJ1-2	TGTGCCAGTAGTATAGGAAAGGGCGACAGCTATGGCTACACCTTC	CASSIGKGDSYGYTF
TRBV6-5	NA	NA	15	TRBJ2-1	TGTGCCAGCACTGCCGGACAGAGCTCCTACAATGAGCAGTTCTTC	CASTAGQSSYNEQFF